The following is a T cell receptor (beta chain) sequence with its context. The target antigen is unknown. This specimen belongs to a study of vaccination and CD4 T cells after COVID-19. In the study overall: The convalescents comprised six males and four females, two of them Hispanic. The cells in question were stimulated using overlapping spike peptides derived from SARS-CoV-2, HCoV-NL63, HCoV-OC43 and HCoV-229E. Whole-study findings and limits: The researchers studied relatively few convalescent patients and omitted early post-infection timepoints.

Sequencing of cultured CD4+ T cell DNA used the Oncomine TCR Beta short-read assay. Each CDR3 protein is one row after TCRdb ran MiXCR on the PCR reads. The sample has some 22,000 distinct CDR3 sequences, 62% seen once. Treatment meaning: approximately 9-day PBMC culture with coronavirus spike peptide pools or control peptides (ViraFEST assay). First, ViraFEST expanded antigen-specific T cells with peptide pools, and next it sequenced the TCRs. The sample here was CD4+ T cells from blood, cultured in vitro, taken before SARS-CoV-2 vaccination. This TCR derives from a human donor who received a COVID-19 vaccine.

CDR3 sequence reads: CASSYTGESYGYTF. CDR3 nucleotides: TGTGCCAGCAGTTACACAGGGGAGTCCTATGGCTACACCTTC. This chain connects TRBV6-5 to TRBJ1-2, with TRBD1 matching over 7 bases. V shed 2 bases and J 4 bases; nucleotides not matched to a gene: 4. CDR1 and CDR2 (germline): MNHEY, SVGAGI. The length of the CDR3 is 14 residues.